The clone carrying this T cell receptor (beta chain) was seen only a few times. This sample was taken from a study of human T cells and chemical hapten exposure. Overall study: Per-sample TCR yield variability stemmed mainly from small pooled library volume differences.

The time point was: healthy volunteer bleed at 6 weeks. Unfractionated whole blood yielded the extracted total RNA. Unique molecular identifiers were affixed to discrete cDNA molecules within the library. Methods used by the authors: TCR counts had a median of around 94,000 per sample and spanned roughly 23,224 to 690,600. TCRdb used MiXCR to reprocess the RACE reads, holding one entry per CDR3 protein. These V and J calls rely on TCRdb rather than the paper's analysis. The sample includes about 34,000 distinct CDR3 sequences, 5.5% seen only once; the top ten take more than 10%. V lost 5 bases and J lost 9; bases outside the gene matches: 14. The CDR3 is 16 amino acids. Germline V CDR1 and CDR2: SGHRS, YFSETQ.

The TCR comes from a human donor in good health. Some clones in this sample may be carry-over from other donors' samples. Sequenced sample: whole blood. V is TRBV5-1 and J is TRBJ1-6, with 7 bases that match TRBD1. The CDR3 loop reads CASRHVPAGGSSPLHF. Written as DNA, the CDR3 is TGCGCCAGCAGACACGTCCCAGCAGGGGGATCTTCACCCCTCCACTTT.